This T cell receptor beta chain is drawn from a study of T-cell reconstitution after alpha-beta-depleted transplantation in children. Study conclusions and caveats: Several hundred expanded graft clones reportedly gave rise to the alpha-beta T cells present about two months after transplant. T-cell numbers and diversity one year post-transplant derived largely from freshly generated T cells.

The CDR3 length is 16 residues. As it was prepared, the TCRbeta library received unique molecular identifiers. TCRdb reanalysed the PCR reads using MiXCR and keeps one entry per CDR3 protein. Among roughly 340,000 distinct CDR3 sequences listed, 15% to 20% were seen once. This clonotype has more than one count but fewer than ten. The antigen is not known. The chain links TRBV21-1 to TRBJ2-1. TRBV21-1 is a pseudogene segment. The sample in question was PBMCs, mostly from graft donor cells, obtained 360 days after TCRalphabeta/CD19-depleted stem cell transplant. The TCR was taken from a male patient between 2 and 10 years old who had a stem cell transplant for acute lymphoblastic leukemia, so the T cells may come from the graft donor. The CDR3, as DNA: TGTGCCAGCAGCAAAGAATTCTCTAGATCTGGCAATGAGCAGTTCTTC. Encoded protein: CASSKEFSRSGNEQFF.